This TCR beta chain was observed in a study of a mutant IDH1 vaccine in newly diagnosed glioma. Turning to the study itself: Treated individuals were roughly 62% male and approximately 38% female, averaging about 42 years of age. Those enrolled had earlier been treated with radiotherapy, temozolomide, or both, mostly both. Study conclusions and caveats: Vaccination elicited immune responses in 93.3% of patients.

Concerning this clone itself: Its antigen is undetermined.

Time point meaning: baseline, week 1 (first vaccination visit). Treatment meaning: pre-vaccination baseline after standard-of-care therapy. Astrocytomas that were new, WHO grade 3 or 4, IDH1-mutant and ATRX-lost were present in the donors. The assay was immunoSEQ multiplex PCR, and TCRdb's table has in-frame clones only and misses some. The sample contains 75,000 to 100,000 clones, roughly 82% of which appear only once. This CDR3 is built from 16 residues. Germline V gene data show CDR1 as SGHVS and CDR2 as FNYEAQ. Trimming pared 5 bases from V and 0 bases from J, leaving 11 bases between. The clonotype comes from a man in his forties or fifties with glioma. Some clones in this sample may be carry-over from other donors' samples. The V and J genes are TRBV7-6 and TRBJ2-6, with D perhaps TRBD1 (7 bases). This sample comprised PBMCs, obtained from a glioma patient treated with radiotherapy, temozolomide or both. CDR3 nucleotides: TGTGCCAGCAGCCCAGGGGGGAGCTCTGGGGCCAACGTCCTGACTTTC. Protein sequence: CASSPGGSSGANVLTF.